This record covers a single TCR beta chain. This specimen comes from a study of patients and donors after allogeneic stem cell transplantation. TCRdb itself ran the RT-PCR reads through MiXCR, one entry per CDR3 protein. This table has some 880,000 distinct CDR3 sequences, more than 15% appearing once. There are 15 residues in the CDR3. CDR1 is SGDLS, CDR2 YYNGEE, per germline. The V gene lost 0 bases and the J gene lost 0 bases, with 7 bases spanning the gap. The chain uses TRBV9 and TRBJ2-1; D call uncertain. The TCR was taken from a human donor who was either an allogeneic HSCT recipient or a stem cell or donor lymphocyte infusion donor (not recorded which). It is not recorded whose cells these are; they may come from a transplant donor. Sequenced material: blood, either unsorted or a sorted T cell fraction (not recorded which). In DNA, the CDR3 is TGTGCCAGCAGCGTAGAGCCGGCCTCCTACAATGAGCAGTTCTTC. Translating it yields CASSVEPASYNEQFF.